This T cell receptor beta chain comes out of a study of blood T cell repertoires in COVID-19. CDR1 and CDR2 (germline): SGHVS, FNYEAQ. The V gene lost 5 bases and the J gene lost 0 bases, with 14 bases spanning the gap. This CDR3 has 16 amino acids. Assay: immunoSEQ multiplex PCR; the TCRdb copy retains only in-frame clones and omits some. The table lists some 81,000 clones, over 90% of them singletons, with about 4.7% in the top ten. This clone was detected once. Sequenced material: peripheral blood. The chain links TRBV7-6 to TRBJ2-1; D is perhaps TRBD1 (5 bases). This clonotype originated in a human donor with active COVID-19. The donor label of this sample is uncertain. This CDR3 is CASSLRASSSYNEQFF. The CDR3 DNA sequence: TGTGCCAGCAGCCTCAGGGCGAGCTCCTCCTACAATGAGCAGTTCTTC.